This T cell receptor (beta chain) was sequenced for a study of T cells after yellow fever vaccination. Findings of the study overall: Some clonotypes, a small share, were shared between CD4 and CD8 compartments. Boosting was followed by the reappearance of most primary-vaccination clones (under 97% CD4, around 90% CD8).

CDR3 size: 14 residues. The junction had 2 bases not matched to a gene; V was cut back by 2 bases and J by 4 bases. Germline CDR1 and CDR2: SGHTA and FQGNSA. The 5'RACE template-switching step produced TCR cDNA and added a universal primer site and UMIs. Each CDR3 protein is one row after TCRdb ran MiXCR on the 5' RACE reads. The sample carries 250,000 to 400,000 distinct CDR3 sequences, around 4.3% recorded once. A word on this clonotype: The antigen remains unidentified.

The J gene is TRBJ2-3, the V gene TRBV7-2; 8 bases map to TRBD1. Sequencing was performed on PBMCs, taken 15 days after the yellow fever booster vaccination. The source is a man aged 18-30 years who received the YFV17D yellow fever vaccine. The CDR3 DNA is TGTGCCAGCAGCTTAAACAGGGGGGCAGATACGCAGTATTTT. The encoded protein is CASSLNRGADTQYF.